This T cell receptor beta chain was captured in a study of blood T cell repertoires in COVID-19. Study details: Specimens from acute and convalescent COVID-19 originated in the United States, Italy and Spain. Sample material is recorded as cDNA or gDNA derived from T cells, B-cell-depleted T cells, or PBMCs.

The CDR3 spans 15 residues. Trimming at V came to 3 bases and at J to 4 bases, leaving 6 bases not matched to a gene. Germline lookup yields CDR1 LGHDT and CDR2 YNNKEL (reference sequence). Per the study methods: It was from reference gene primer amplification that nucleated cell counts were estimated. TCRdb's table, derived via immunoSEQ multiplex PCR, lists solely in-frame clones and lacks some. V, J and clone size were drawn from that table, and D and trimming were deduced from the DNA. The sample carries under 30,000 clones, roughly 80% recorded once. Sequenced sample: peripheral blood. The chain is built from TRBV3-1 (or the pseudogene TRBV3-2) and TRBJ2-5; 9 bases line up with TRBD1. The sequence was collected from a man older than 75 with active COVID-19. Written as DNA, the CDR3 is TGTGCCAGCAGCCACAACAGGGGGCGTGGAGAGACCCAGTACTTC. Translated, it gives CASSHNRGRGETQYF.